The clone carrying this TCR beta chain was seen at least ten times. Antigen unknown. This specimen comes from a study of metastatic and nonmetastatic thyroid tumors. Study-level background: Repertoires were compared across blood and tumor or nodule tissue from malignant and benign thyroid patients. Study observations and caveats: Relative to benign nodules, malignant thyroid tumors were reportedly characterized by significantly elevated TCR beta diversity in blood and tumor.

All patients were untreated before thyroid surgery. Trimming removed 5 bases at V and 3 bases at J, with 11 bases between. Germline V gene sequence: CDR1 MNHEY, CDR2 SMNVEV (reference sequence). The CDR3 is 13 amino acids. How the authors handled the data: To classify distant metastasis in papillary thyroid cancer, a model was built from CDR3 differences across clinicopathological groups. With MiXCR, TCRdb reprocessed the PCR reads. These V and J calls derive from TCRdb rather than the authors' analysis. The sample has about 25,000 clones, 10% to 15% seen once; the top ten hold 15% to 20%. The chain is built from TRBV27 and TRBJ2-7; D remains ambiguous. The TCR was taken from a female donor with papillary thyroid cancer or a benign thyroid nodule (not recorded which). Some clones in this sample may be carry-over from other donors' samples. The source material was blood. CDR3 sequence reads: CASSGVSIYEQYF. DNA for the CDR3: TGTGCCAGCAGTGGCGTCTCGATCTACGAGCAGTACTTC.